This record covers a single T cell receptor (beta chain). The target antigen is unknown. The length of the CDR3 is 14 residues. CDR1 SGHRS and CDR2 YFSETQ come from the germline V gene. Trimming removed 0 bases from V and 4 bases from J, with 9 bases in between. TCRdb keeps only in-frame clones here, not all; method: immunoSEQ multiplex PCR. Found here are about 75,000 clones, about 88% of them singletons; the top ten hold about 17%. This record belongs to a study of OX40 agonist ivuxolimab in advanced cancers. Overall study: A partial response was reached by three patients: one with hepatocellular carcinoma and two with cutaneous melanoma.

Notes on the study in general: Certain nonresponding patients likewise had low normalized T-cell clonal expansion. Mean expanded clone counts were higher in CD8+ than CD4+ T cells. Antigen specificity remained undetermined for the expanded peripheral T cells.

The rearrangement links TRBV5-1 to TRBJ2-3; D call uncertain. The receptor comes from an adult with an advanced solid tumor such as melanoma, head and neck, liver or kidney cancer. This sample comprised CD4+ or CD8+ T cells sorted from blood, obtained in a trial of the OX40 agonist ivuxolimab. CDR3 sequence: CASSLGPTADTQYF. The CDR3 DNA sequence: TGCGCCAGCAGCTTGGGGCCAACGGCAGATACGCAGTATTTT.